A selection of T cell receptor beta chains follows, all from one sample in a study of T cells in Graves' hyperthyroidism and ophthalmopathy. TCRdb reprocessed the multiplex PCR reads via MiXCR and lists one record per CDR3 protein. This sample yields some 490,000 distinct CDR3 sequences, of which 22% are seen a single time; under 55% belongs to the top ten. Sequencing was carried out using blood. The receptors come from a woman between 65 and 79 years old with Graves' ophthalmopathy. Both conserved end residues are part of each CDR3. A D gene is named only where the DNA matches it firmly. Not all rows give a size; the values are once, few, many and, for expanded clones, a class.

j_call: TRBJ1-1
v_call: TRBV18
d_call: -
clone_size: -
cdr3_aa: CASSPPTFQGWAEAFF
cdr3_nt: TGTGCCAGCTCACCACCGACGTTCCAGGGTTGGGCTGAAGCTTTCTTT

j_call: TRBJ1-1
v_call: TRBV2
d_call: -
clone_size: -
cdr3_aa: CASRRSEVFAEAFF
cdr3_nt: TGTGCCAGCAGACGGTCCGAGGTTTTTGCTGAAGCTTTCTTT

j_call: TRBJ2-3
v_call: TRBV20-1
d_call: -
clone_size: few
cdr3_aa: CSARDSAYRSTDTQYF
cdr3_nt: TGCAGTGCTAGAGATTCGGCCTATAGATCCACAGATACGCAGTATTTT

j_call: TRBJ1-4
v_call: TRBV6-2/TRBV6-3
d_call: -
clone_size: -
cdr3_aa: CASSDRGSREKLFF
cdr3_nt: TGTGCCAGCAGTGACCGGGGGTCTCGAGAAAAACTGTTTTTT

j_call: TRBJ2-7
v_call: TRBV9
d_call: TRBD2
clone_size: -
cdr3_aa: CASGPSGTSGYEQYF
cdr3_nt: TGTGCCAGCGGCCCCTCCGGGACTAGCGGCTACGAGCAGTACTTC

j_call: TRBJ2-1
v_call: TRBV6-1
d_call: TRBD2
clone_size: -
cdr3_aa: CASSEPGLAGLGKQFF
cdr3_nt: TGTGCCAGCAGTGAACCGGGACTAGCGGGGTTAGGGAAGCAGTTCTTC

j_call: TRBJ2-1
v_call: TRBV6-1
d_call: -
clone_size: few
cdr3_aa: CASREAARSYNEQFF
cdr3_nt: TGTGCCAGCAGGGAGGCAGCAAGGTCCTACAATGAGCAGTTCTTC

j_call: TRBJ2-1
v_call: TRBV28
d_call: TRBD2
clone_size: many
cdr3_aa: CGAVAGNEQFF
cdr3_nt: TGTGGAGCGGTAGCGGGCAATGAGCAGTTCTTC

j_call: TRBJ2-3
v_call: TRBV2
d_call: TRBD2
clone_size: -
cdr3_aa: CASNSGGPADTQYF
cdr3_nt: TGTGCCAGCAATAGCGGGGGCCCCGCAGATACGCAGTATTTT

j_call: TRBJ2-4
v_call: TRBV6-1
d_call: -
clone_size: -
cdr3_aa: CASSVTGPGEANIQYF
cdr3_nt: TGTGCCAGCAGTGTAACGGGGCCGGGGGAAGCGAACATTCAGTACTTC